This entry features one T cell receptor beta chain sequence. The sample originates from a study of blood T cell repertoires in COVID-19. Study in general: Specimens from acute and convalescent COVID-19 originated in the United States, Italy and Spain. PBMCs, B-cell-depleted T cells, or T cells were the source of the cDNA or gDNA that made up the material.

Profiled with immunoSEQ multiplex PCR; TCRdb holds only in-frame clones, not every one. The sample yields hundreds of thousands of clones, more than 70% seen once. There are 13 residues in the CDR3. Trimming removed 7 bases at V and 0 bases at J, with 9 bases between. CDR1 and CDR2 (germline): LNHDA, SQIVND (reference sequence). The sample was PBMCs or T cells enriched from blood (not recorded which). The TCR comes from a woman aged 60-75 years in a cohort exposed to, infected with or recovered from COVID-19 (not recorded which). The chain links TRBV19 to TRBJ1-1, with D tentatively TRBD1 (5 bases). The CDR3 region has the DNA TGTGCCAGTATGGGGGGAATGAACACTGAAGCTTTCTTT. Translation gives CASMGGMNTEAFF.